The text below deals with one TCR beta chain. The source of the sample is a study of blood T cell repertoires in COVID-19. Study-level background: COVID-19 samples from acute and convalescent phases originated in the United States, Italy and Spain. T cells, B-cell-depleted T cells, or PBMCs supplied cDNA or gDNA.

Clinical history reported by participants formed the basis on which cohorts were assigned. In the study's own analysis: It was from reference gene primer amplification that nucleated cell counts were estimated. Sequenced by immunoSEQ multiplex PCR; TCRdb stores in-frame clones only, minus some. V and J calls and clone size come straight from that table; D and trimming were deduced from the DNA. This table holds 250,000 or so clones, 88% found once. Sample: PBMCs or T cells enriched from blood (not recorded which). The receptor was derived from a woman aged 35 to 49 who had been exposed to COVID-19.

The CDR3 DNA sequence: TGTGCCAGTAGTATCGGGGGGCAGCAAGAGCAGTACTTC. This gives the protein CASSIGGQQEQYF. The chain recombines TRBV19 with TRBJ2-7; a weak D match, TRBD2 (7 bases). V was pared by 3 bases and J by 7 bases, with 13 bases between. This CDR3 region has 13 residues. The V gene's germline CDR1 is LNHDA and CDR2 SQIVND (reference sequence).